This is a list of T cell receptor beta chains from one sample in a study of early T cells in non-severe SARS-CoV-2 infection. Using its own MiXCR run on the 5' RACE reads, TCRdb lists one record per CDR3 protein. The data contain tens of thousands of distinct CDR3 sequences, about 14% of them singletons. The input for sequencing was whole blood, taken at baseline. The source of these receptors is an adult who was a healthcare worker with PCR-confirmed SARS-CoV-2 infection or an uninfected control (not recorded which). The CDR3 runs from the conserved cysteine through the conserved F or W. A D gene is named only where the DNA matches it firmly.

d_call	v_call	j_call	cdr3_aa
NA	TRBV27	TRBJ2-1	CASSKWARSYNEQFF
NA	TRBV29-1	TRBJ2-7	CSVEGEGYEQYF
NA	TRBV7-9	TRBJ1-1	CASSPTGSEAFF
NA	TRBV28	TRBJ1-1	CASSLGRTEAFF
NA	TRBV24-1	TRBJ2-1	CATSDSSFSGNEQFF
TRBD2	TRBV18	TRBJ2-5	CASSPQLAGGEVETQYF
TRBD2	TRBV7-3	TRBJ2-5	CASSLSGGASYGETQYF
NA	TRBV24-1	TRBJ2-3	CATSDELDTQYF
NA	TRBV7-3	TRBJ2-1	CASSKRLGNEQFF
NA	TRBV2	TRBJ2-7	CASSENGEQYF
NA	TRBV25-1	TRBJ2-7	CASSDRDTRYEQYF
NA	TRBV7-9	TRBJ2-3	CASSLLTRTTDTQYF
TRBD2	TRBV12-3/TRBV12-4	TRBJ2-7	CASSPRGGGSYEQYF
NA	TRBV5-4	TRBJ2-3	CASTPGNRATTDTQYF
TRBD2	TRBV7-2	TRBJ2-3	CASRRFSGASTDTQYF
NA	TRBV19	TRBJ1-5	CASSTRPSGNQPQHF
NA	TRBV7-2	TRBJ1-4	CASGRDTYEKLFF
NA	TRBV18	TRBJ2-7	CASSSGRFYEQYF
TRBD1	TRBV20-1	TRBJ2-7	CSARTGGRYEQYF
NA	TRBV6-1	TRBJ2-7	CASSEAQPYEQYF
NA	TRBV3-1	TRBJ2-7	CASRQSRSYEQYF
TRBD1	TRBV7-9	TRBJ1-6	CASSLGDRSMSSPLHF
NA	TRBV10-2	TRBJ1-1	CASAGRGENTEAFF
NA	TRBV12-3/TRBV12-4	TRBJ2-1	CASSFPPGNEQFF
TRBD1	TRBV6-2/TRBV6-3	TRBJ2-5	CASSSTRGQETQYF
NA	TRBV6-4	TRBJ2-3	CATRDSGTDTQYF
TRBD2	TRBV20-1	TRBJ2-3	CSATGTSDTDTQYF
NA	TRBV18	TRBJ2-3	CASSPLGVKADTQYF
NA	TRBV12-3/TRBV12-4	TRBJ1-5	CASSFQGKRAQHF
TRBD2	TRBV18	TRBJ2-3	CASSPRGLAGGTDTQYF
TRBD2	TRBV7-9	TRBJ2-1	CASSLVGGSSVQFF
TRBD1	TRBV10-1	TRBJ2-2	CASSESGQDIANTGELFF
NA	TRBV5-8	TRBJ2-3	CASSSASGSPDTQYF
TRBD2	TRBV10-2	TRBJ2-2	CASNAPLAGTGELFF
NA	TRBV7-7	TRBJ2-5	CASSLALGDQETQYF
NA	TRBV3-1	TRBJ1-1	CASSQEDSDTEAFF
NA	TRBV27	TRBJ2-7	CASSFRRGRDRRPYEQYF
TRBD1	TRBV10-3	TRBJ2-1	CAIRETGGDNEQFF